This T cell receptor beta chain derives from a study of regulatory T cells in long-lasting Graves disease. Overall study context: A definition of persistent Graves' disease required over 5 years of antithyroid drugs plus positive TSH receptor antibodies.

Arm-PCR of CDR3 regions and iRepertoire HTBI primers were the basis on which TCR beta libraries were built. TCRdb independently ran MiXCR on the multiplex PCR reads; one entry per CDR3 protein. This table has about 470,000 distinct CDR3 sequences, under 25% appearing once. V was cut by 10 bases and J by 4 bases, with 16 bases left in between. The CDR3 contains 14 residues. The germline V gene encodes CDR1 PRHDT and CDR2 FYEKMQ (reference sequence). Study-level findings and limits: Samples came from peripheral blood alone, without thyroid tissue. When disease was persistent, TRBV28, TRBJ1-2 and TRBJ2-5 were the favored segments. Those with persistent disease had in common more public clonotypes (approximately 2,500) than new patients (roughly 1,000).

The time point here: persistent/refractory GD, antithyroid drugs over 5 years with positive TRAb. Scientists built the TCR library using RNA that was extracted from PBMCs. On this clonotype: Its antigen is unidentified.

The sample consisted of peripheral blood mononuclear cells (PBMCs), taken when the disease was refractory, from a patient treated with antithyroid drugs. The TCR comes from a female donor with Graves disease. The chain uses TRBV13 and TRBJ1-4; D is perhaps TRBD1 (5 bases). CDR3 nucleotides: TGTGCCACCCCAACTCAGGGCAGTAATGAAAAACTGTTTTTT. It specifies CATPTQGSNEKLFF.